Listed here are 8 T cell receptor beta chains from one sample, sequenced in a study of breast tumors, draining lymph nodes, adjacent tissues. Samples came from axillary lymph nodes draining the breast cancer. TCRdb independently ran MiXCR on the multiplex PCR reads; one entry per CDR3 protein. This table has roughly 80,000 distinct CDR3 sequences, roughly a fifth appearing once. Sample: axillary lymph node tissue. The receptors stem from a female donor with breast cancer. Some clones in this sample may be carry-over from other donors' samples.

The rearrangement uses TRBV6-6 and TRBJ2-7, with a possible D match to TRBD1 (5 bases). The V gene's germline CDR1 is MNHNY and CDR2 SVGAGI (reference sequence). V lost 4 bases and J 1 base, leaving 14 bases between the germline ends. The CDR3 has 15 residues. The CDR3 sequence: CASSLGAPGSYEQYF. CDR3 DNA sequence: TGTGCCAGCAGTTTGGGCGCCCCAGGGTCCTACGAGCAGTACTTC.

This clonotype was seen at least ten times. The genes are TRBV5-4 and TRBJ2-2; D remains unclear. CDR1 and CDR2 from the germline V gene are SGHNT and YYREEE (reference sequence). The V end lost 4 bases, the J end lost 0 bases, and 16 bases lay between the germline ends. The CDR3 is 17 residues long. The CDR3 DNA reads TGTGCCAGCAGCCGACCGGTAGCTGCCGCGAACACCGGGGAGCTGTTTTTT. Its protein product is CASSRPVAAANTGELFF.

Of note for this clonotype: This is likely a read error, given that the CDR3 carries no conserved phenylalanine or tryptophan at its end. V is TRBV20-1 and J is TRBJ1-2; TRBD1 agrees at 10 bases. This CDR3 is built from 14 residues. CDR1 is DFQATT, CDR2 SNEGSKA, per germline (reference sequence). V trimming: 5 bases; J trimming: 7 bases; junction bases outside the gene matches: 10. CDR3 DNA sequence: TGCAGTGCTGGACTTGGGACAGGGGTGGGTGGCTACACCTCC. Its translation is CSAGLGTGVGGYTS.

This clonotype was seen once. Possible read error: a much larger clone is one base away. V usage is TRBV7-2 and J usage is TRBJ2-3; weak D call: TRBD2 (5 bases). Trimming shortened V by 2 bases and J by 4 bases, and 19 bases separated the two germline ends. The CDR3 length is 17 residues. Germline V gene sequence: CDR1 SGHTA, CDR2 FQGNSA. The chain's CDR3 is CASSLTGYKRGSDTQYF. In nucleotides, the CDR3 is TGTGCCAGCAGCTTAACGGGGTATAAACGGGGTTCAGATACGCAGTATTTT.

This clonotype was observed at least ten times. The chain joins TRBV11-2 to TRBJ2-2, with D uncertain. The CDR3 runs to 14 residues. V was shortened by 2 bases and J by 8 bases, with 12 bases between the two germline ends. Germline V CDR1 and CDR2: SGHAT, FQNNGV. As DNA, the CDR3 is TGTGCCAGCAGCTTAACGCCCAGCTCTGGGGAGCTGTTTTTT. Its protein is CASSLTPSSGELFF.

Of note for this clonotype: A read error may be the cause here, since a much bigger clone is one base away. V and J are TRBV5-5 and TRBJ2-7; 9 positions match TRBD1. V was pared by 1 base and J by 4 bases, with 12 bases of the junction left unmatched. CDR3 length: 17 amino acids. Looked up from germline, CDR1 is SGHKS and CDR2 is YYEKEE (reference sequence). CDR3 region: CASSLTGQGTSGYEQYF. The CDR3 nucleotides read TGTGCCAGCAGCTTGACAGGACAGGGGACTTCGGGGTACGAGCAGTACTTC.

This clonotype was seen ten or more times. The rearrangement links TRBV20-1 to TRBJ1-4, with TRBD1 identical over 9 bases. The J segment lost 7 bases and the V segment lost 6 bases, leaving 15 bases of the junction unmatched. Germline V gene sequence: CDR1 DFQATT, CDR2 SNEGSKA (reference sequence). The CDR3 has 16 amino acids. The CDR3 DNA follows: TGCAGTGCACGCGGTTCAGCGGGACAGGGCGGTGAAAAACTGTTTTTT. Encoded protein: CSARGSAGQGGEKLFF.

This clonotype was seen at least ten times. DNA for the CDR3: TGTGCCAGCAGCTTATCTAGCGTAGGTGAGCAGTTCTTC. Residues: CASSLSSVGEQFF. The chain joins TRBV7-3 to TRBJ2-1; D might be TRBD2 (6 bases). The ends were cut back, 2 bases at V and 9 bases at J, with 11 bases in the middle. This CDR3 comprises 13 residues. Germline CDR1 is SGHTA and CDR2 is FQGTGA.